Listed below are T cell receptor beta chains from one sample, sequenced in a study of beta chain features in type 1 diabetes. The data were produced by immunoSEQ multiplex PCR, yet TCRdb's version contains in-frame clones alone and is incomplete. The sample includes 600,000 to 700,000 clones, roughly 13% of them seen just once. Input material: naive CD4+ T cells from blood. The receptors derive from a man aged 18 to 30 with type 1 diabetes. Each CDR3 is given with its conserved first and last residue. D genes are given only for firm matches. Clone size, where shown, is once, few, many, or a class for clones that have expanded.

d_call | j_call | v_call | clone_size | cdr3_nt | cdr3_aa
TRBD1 | TRBJ2-5 | TRBV25-1 | NA | TGTGCCAGCAGTGAGAACAGGGGGAGGAGGGAGCAGTACTTC | CASSENRGRREQYF
NA | TRBJ1-6 | TRBV4-2 | few | TGTGCCAGCAGCCAAGATGAGGGGGGCGGTTCACCCCTCCACTTT | CASSQDEGGGSPLHF
TRBD2 | TRBJ2-3 | TRBV7-3 | few | TGTGCCAGCAGCTCCCGACTAGCGGGGGGGAAAACAGATACGCAGTATTTT | CASSSRLAGGKTDTQYF
TRBD1 | TRBJ1-2 | TRBV5-6 | few | TGTGCCAGCAGCCCGAAGGACAGGCGGTATGGCTACACCTTC | CASSPKDRRYGYTF
NA | TRBJ1-1 | TRBV30 | few | TGTGCCTGGAGCCGGAGCTACATGAACACTGAAGCTTTCTTT | CAWSRSYMNTEAFF
TRBD1 | TRBJ1-1 | TRBV5-6 | NA | TGTGCCAGCAGCTTGGAGACAGGGGGCGGAAGGGCTTTCTTT | CASSLETGGGRAFF
TRBD2 | TRBJ2-7 | TRBV11-2 | few | TGTGCCAGCAGCTTAGAGCTAGCGGGTTACTACGAGCAGTACTTC | CASSLELAGYYEQYF
NA | TRBJ2-2 | TRBV13 | NA | TGTGCCAGCAGCTTAGCAGCGTATTCGTCCTCCGGGGAGCTGTTTTTT | CASSLAAYSSSGELFF
NA | TRBJ1-1 | TRBV19 | few | TGTGCCAGTAGTATAGGGGAGGTGAACACTGAAGCTTTCTTT | CASSIGEVNTEAFF
NA | TRBJ2-7 | TRBV29-1 | NA | TGCAGCGTCAAGGAGACGACAGCCGCGGCCCACGAGCAGTACTTC | CSVKETTAAAHEQYF
TRBD1 | TRBJ2-3 | TRBV14 | few | TGTGCCAGCATGGGTCGGGACAGGGGATTCAGCACAGATACGCAGTATTTT | CASMGRDRGFSTDTQYF
NA | TRBJ1-1 | TRBV7-2 | NA | TGTGCCAGCAGCTCAAGAGTAGGCACTGAAGCTTTCTTT | CASSSRVGTEAFF
TRBD2 | TRBJ2-5 | TRBV5-1 | NA | TGCGCCAGCCGACTAGCGGGGGTGCCGGAGACCCAGTACTTC | CASRLAGVPETQYF
NA | TRBJ1-1 | TRBV29-1 | few | TGCAGCGTTGACAGACGGCTGAACACTGAAGCTTTCTTT | CSVDRRLNTEAFF
NA | TRBJ2-1 | TRBV6-5 | NA | TGTGCCAGCAGAAGAGAAGTACACGGGGCGGAGCAGTTCTTC | CASRREVHGAEQFF
TRBD1 | TRBJ1-2 | TRBV28 | few | TGTGCCAGCAGCGCGGGACAGGTCGGGAGAGGCTACACCTTC | CASSAGQVGRGYTF
NA | TRBJ2-1 | TRBV6-1 | few | TGTGCCAGCAGTGAAGTCGGGGGACCGACCTACAATGAGCAGTTCTTC | CASSEVGGPTYNEQFF
NA | TRBJ1-1 | TRBV15 | NA | TGTGCCACCACCCCGGACAGAATGAACACTGAAGCTTTCTTT | CATTPDRMNTEAFF
NA | TRBJ2-5 | TRBV5-1 | NA | TGCGCCAGCAGCTTCGGGGAGACCCAGTACTTC | CASSFGETQYF
TRBD1 | TRBJ1-2 | TRBV29-1 | few | TGCAGCGTTGGGACAGGGGGCTATGGCTACACCTTC | CSVGTGGYGYTF
TRBD1 | TRBJ1-2 | TRBV4-2 | few | TGTGCCAGCAGCCAGGAGACAGGGATCGGCTACACCTTC | CASSQETGIGYTF
NA | TRBJ1-5 | TRBV6-5 | NA | TGTGCCAGCAGTACCCTCGATAGCAATCAGCCCCAGCATTTT | CASSTLDSNQPQHF
TRBD1 | TRBJ1-2 | TRBV15 | NA | TGTGCCACCAGTCTGGCCTCACAGGGGGCTCATGGCTACACCTTC | CATSLASQGAHGYTF
TRBD1 | TRBJ1-5 | TRBV28 | few | TGTGCCAGCGGGGGACAGGGAGTTTACCAGCCCCAGCATTTT | CASGGQGVYQPQHF
NA | TRBJ1-2 | TRBV25-1 | NA | TGTGCCAGCAGTGGTTGGGCGGCCTCCGGCTACACCTTC | CASSGWAASGYTF
NA | TRBJ1-5 | TRBV10-3 | NA | TGTGCCATCAGTGAGGGACAGTACCAGCCCCAGCATTTT | CAISEGQYQPQHF
TRBD1 | TRBJ1-3 | TRBV7-6 | few | TGTGCCAGCAGCTTAGTGAACAGGGGGAGCTCTGGAAACACCATATATTTT | CASSLVNRGSSGNTIYF
TRBD1 | TRBJ1-2 | TRBV14 | NA | TGTGCCAGCAGCCCCCGGACAGGGGACGGCTACACCTTC | CASSPRTGDGYTF
NA | TRBJ2-3 | TRBV4-1 | few | TGCGCCAGCAGCCGAAGCACAGATACGCAGTATTTT | CASSRSTDTQYF
NA | TRBJ2-7 | TRBV4-1 | NA | TGCGCCAGCAGCCGCGGCTACGAGCAGTACTTC | CASSRGYEQYF
NA | TRBJ2-7 | TRBV10-3 | NA | TGTGCCATCAGTGAATTTACAGCGGAACAGTACTTC | CAISEFTAEQYF
TRBD1 | TRBJ1-6 | TRBV6-5 | few | TGTGCCAGCAGCGGACAGGGGGACAATTCACCCCTCCACTTT | CASSGQGDNSPLHF
NA | TRBJ2-1 | TRBV30 | few | TGTGCCTGCCACTACAGGGCGGAAAACAATGAGCAGTTCTTC | CACHYRAENNEQFF
NA | TRBJ2-6 | TRBV14 | NA | TGTGCCAGTACCCCAATCTCTGGGGCCAACGTCCTGACTTTC | CASTPISGANVLTF
NA | TRBJ1-1 | TRBV5-6 | few | TGTGCCAGCAGCTTGGTTTGGAGATTGAACACTGAAGCTTTCTTT | CASSLVWRLNTEAFF
NA | TRBJ2-1 | TRBV30 | few | TGTGCCTGGGCAGCCGGGACATACAATGAGCAGTTCTTC | CAWAAGTYNEQFF
TRBD2 | TRBJ2-3 | TRBV7-2 | NA | TGTGCCAGCAGCTTAGAGGGTAGCGGGGGGACCACAGATACGCAGTATTTT | CASSLEGSGGTTDTQYF
NA | TRBJ2-1 | TRBV23-1 | many | TGCGCCAGCACCCCGCACTTTGCTGAGCAGTTCTTC | CASTPHFAEQFF
NA | TRBJ2-1 | TRBV5-4 | NA | TGTGCCAGCAGCATAACTAGGGCAGCTGAGCAGTTCTTC | CASSITRAAEQFF
NA | TRBJ2-3 | TRBV27 | NA | TGTGCCAGCAGTTTGAACTATTTCACAGATACGCAGTATTTT | CASSLNYFTDTQYF
TRBD2 | TRBJ2-7 | TRBV5-1 | few | TGCGCCAGCAGCACCGGGACTAGCGGTGCCTACGAGCAGTACTTC | CASSTGTSGAYEQYF
TRBD1 | TRBJ2-7 | TRBV7-9 | NA | TGTGCCAGCAGCCGGCAGGGGGATTCCTACGAGCAGTACTTC | CASSRQGDSYEQYF
NA | TRBJ2-5 | TRBV30 | NA | TGTGCCTGGAGTCGGCAGCAAGAGACCCAGTACTTC | CAWSRQQETQYF
NA | TRBJ2-4 | TRBV13 | many | TGTGCCAGCAGCTCCCAGGGGAGGCGAAACATTCAGTACTTC | CASSSQGRRNIQYF
NA | TRBJ2-7 | TRBV5-1 | NA | TGCGCCAGCAGCTTGGGGCCTGGGTCCTACGAGCAGTACTTC | CASSLGPGSYEQYF
NA | TRBJ2-2 | TRBV7-9 | few | TGTGCCAGCAGCCCCCCGGGGGCTTTGAACACCGGGGAGCTGTTTTTT | CASSPPGALNTGELFF
NA | TRBJ1-5 | TRBV5-1 | NA | TGCGCCAGCAGCTTGGAGGGCGCGAATCAGCCCCAGCATTTT | CASSLEGANQPQHF
TRBD1 | TRBJ2-7 | TRBV18 | NA | TGTGCCAGCTCACCAGGACAGGGAATAATCTACGAGCAGTACTTC | CASSPGQGIIYEQYF
TRBD1 | TRBJ2-1 | TRBV5-4 | NA | TGTGCCAGCAGCTTACAGGGGCTCGTGGCCAATGAGCAGTTCTTC | CASSLQGLVANEQFF
NA | TRBJ2-7 | TRBV6-6 | few | TGTGCCAGCAGTTACTCGACCGTCCCCGAGCAGTACTTC | CASSYSTVPEQYF
NA | TRBJ2-5 | TRBV12-5 | NA | TGTGCTAGTGGTTTGGACACAGGTCTCGAAGAGACCCAGTACTTC | CASGLDTGLEETQYF
NA | TRBJ1-4 | TRBV5-1 | NA | TGCGCCAGCAGCCGTACAACCGGGGATGAAAAACTGTTTTTT | CASSRTTGDEKLFF
NA | TRBJ2-7 | TRBV4-1 | NA | TGCGCCAGCAGCCAAGATCGGGGTGGGGGTAGCGAGCAGTACTTC | CASSQDRGGGSEQYF
NA | TRBJ2-7 | TRBV5-1 | NA | TGCGCCAGCAGCTTGATGCAGTACTACGAGCAGTACTTC | CASSLMQYYEQYF
NA | TRBJ2-5 | TRBV25-1 | few | TGTGCCAGCAGTGAGCCGGCCGGGGTGGGAGAGACCCAGTACTTC | CASSEPAGVGETQYF
NA | TRBJ2-6 | TRBV11-3 | few | TGTGCCAGCAGCTTGAGCTTACCCCTCTCAGGGTCTGGGGCCAACGTCCTGACTTTC | CASSLSLPLSGSGANVLTF